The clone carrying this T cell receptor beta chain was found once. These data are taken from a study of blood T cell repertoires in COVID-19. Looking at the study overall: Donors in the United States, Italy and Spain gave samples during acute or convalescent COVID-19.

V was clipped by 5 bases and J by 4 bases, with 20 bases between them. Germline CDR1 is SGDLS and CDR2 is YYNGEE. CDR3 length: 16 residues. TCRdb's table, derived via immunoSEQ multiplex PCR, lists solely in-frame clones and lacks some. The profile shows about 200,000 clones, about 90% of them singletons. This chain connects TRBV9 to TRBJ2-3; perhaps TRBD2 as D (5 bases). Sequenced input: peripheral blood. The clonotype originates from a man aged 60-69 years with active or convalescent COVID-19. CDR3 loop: CASSPTPGYPPDTQYF. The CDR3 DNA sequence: TGTGCCAGCAGTCCCACCCCGGGGTACCCGCCAGATACGCAGTATTTT.